This TCR beta chain originates from a study of T cells in tuberculosis. The overall study: Sequenced TCRs come from CD1B-GMM tetramer-binding T cells. IGRA-negative adolescents, IGRA-positive adolescents with latent tuberculosis and adults with active tuberculosis formed this South African cohort.

The CDR3 sequence is 13 residues long. Germline CDR1 is SGDLS and CDR2 is YYNGEE. J lost 9 bases, V lost 2 bases, and 5 bases had no gene match. Some clones are missing from TCRdb's copy, which holds only in-frame ones; the method was immunoSEQ multiplex PCR. The repertoire holds under 25,000 clones, with around 97% as singletons. Material: PBMCs. The sequence was collected from a donor aged 10 to 29 with latent tuberculosis or without tuberculosis infection. The V gene is TRBV9, the J gene TRBJ2-1; 7 bases are shared with TRBD1. CDR3 loop: CASSVSTGAEQFF. CDR3 coding DNA: TGTGCCAGCAGCGTCTCCACAGGGGCTGAGCAGTTCTTC. Using reference TRBV9 and TRBJ2-1 for the parts outside the CDR3, the full variable domain is DSGVTQTPKHLITATGQRVTLRCSPRSGDLSVYWYQQSLDQGLQFLIQYYNGEERAKGNILERFSAQQFPDLHSELNLSSLELGDSALYFCASSVSTGAEQFFGPGTRLTVL.